This T cell receptor beta chain was profiled in a study of Tregs in tolerant kidney transplant recipients. Overall study: The nonmyeloablative bone marrow transplants came from related graft donors, with transient mixed chimerism.

Trimming cost V 5 bases and J 0 bases, with 8 bases left between them. The CDR3 is 13 amino acids. The germline gives CDR1 SGHDT, CDR2 YYEEEE. Method: immunoSEQ multiplex PCR; TCRdb's copy keeps in-frame clones and lacks some. The sample yields roughly 32,000 clones, of which the top ten take up about 8%. Thawed PBMCs were FACS-sorted into unstimulated CD4+CD25+CD127- regulatory T cells, CD4+CD25- non-regulatory cells, CD4 and CD8 cells. In regard to this clone: Its antigen is unidentified. Sequencing ends 3 residues short of the CDR3 end; the germline J gene provides the rest.

Study-wide results and limits: Some patients' samples used different primers over time, so nucleotide sequences weren't comparable. Findings come from small patient numbers and require larger validation.

The input for sequencing was CD8+ T cells from blood, taken before the transplant. The receptor was isolated from a human donor who received a combined kidney and bone marrow transplant. The V call is TRBV5-6, the J call TRBJ1-1, with unresolved D. CDR3 protein: CASRAAVNTEAFF. The CDR3 bases that were read are TGTGCCAGCAGGGCCGCGGTGAACACTGAA.